The sequence of this T cell receptor beta chain was determined in a study of shared clonotypes between healthy human individuals. CDR3 size: 15 residues. Trimming took 3 bases from V and 7 from J, leaving 19 bases between them. Germline values: CDR1 SNHLY, CDR2 FYNNEI. Here immunoSEQ multiplex PCR was the method, and the copy in TCRdb shows in-frame clones only, minus some. The sample shows about 2.3 million clones, more than 80% of them seen only once. A word on this clone: The antigen remains unidentified.

The study, taken as a whole, reports: The study found lower generation probabilities in non-shared clonotypes than in those shared by all four donors.

The receptor's source is a man aged 18 to 30 in good health. Some clones in this sample may be carry-over from other donors' samples. Sequences were obtained from naive CD4+ T cells from PBMCs. The subset denotes: CD45RA+ positively selected. The gene calls are TRBV2 and TRBJ2-7; D tentatively reads TRBD1 or TRBD2 (5 bases each). CDR3 sequence reads: CASSDARVGPGEQYF. For the CDR3, the DNA is TGTGCCAGCAGTGATGCCAGGGTGGGACCTGGTGAGCAGTACTTC.